The rows below give T cell receptor beta chains drawn from one sample of a study of shared clonotypes between healthy human individuals. Some clones are missing from TCRdb's copy, which holds only in-frame ones; the method was immunoSEQ multiplex PCR. The sample lists approximately 97,000 clones, under 70% occurring once. The sample comprised memory CD8+ T cells sorted from blood. The receptors here all came from a young man in good health. The CDR3 runs from the conserved cysteine through the conserved F or W. The order of the fields is clone size, V gene, J gene, D gene, CDR3 length, CDR3 DNA, CDR3 protein. The D gene is left open where the match is weak. Not every row has a clone size; where given, it reads once, few, many or a size class.

abundance: .; v_gene: TRBV10-1; j_gene: TRBJ2-2; d_gene: TRBD2; len: 16; CDR3nt: TGCGCCAGCAGCCCACCGGGACTAGCGGTAACCGGGGAGCTGTTTTTT; CDR3aa: CASSPPGLAVTGELFF
abundance: few; v_gene: TRBV7-2; j_gene: TRBJ1-2; d_gene: TRBD1; len: 18; CDR3nt: TGTGCCAGCAGCGTAAGTCCCGGGACAGGGGGCGAAAACTATGGCTACACCTTC; CDR3aa: CASSVSPGTGGENYGYTF
abundance: once; v_gene: TRBV19; j_gene: TRBJ2-7; d_gene: .; len: 15; CDR3nt: TGTGCCAGTAGACAGGAGGGGGCCGTTACCTACGAGCAGTACTTC; CDR3aa: CASRQEGAVTYEQYF
abundance: once; v_gene: TRBV27; j_gene: TRBJ1-4; d_gene: .; len: 14; CDR3nt: TGTGCCAGCAGTCGTGGGACAAGGTCTGAAAAACTGTTTTTT; CDR3aa: CASSRGTRSEKLFF
abundance: .; v_gene: TRBV7-6; j_gene: TRBJ2-1; d_gene: .; len: 14; CDR3nt: TGTGCCAGCAGCTTAATGATCGGGGAGAACGAGCAGTTCTTC; CDR3aa: CASSLMIGENEQFF
abundance: .; v_gene: TRBV9; j_gene: TRBJ2-1; d_gene: .; len: 12; CDR3nt: TGTGCCAGCAGCCTCAACAACGATGAGCAGTTCTTC; CDR3aa: CASSLNNDEQFF
abundance: .; v_gene: TRBV4-3; j_gene: TRBJ2-1; d_gene: .; len: 15; CDR3nt: TGCGCCAGCAGCCAAGATCCAGGGGACGGCAATGAGCAGTTCTTC; CDR3aa: CASSQDPGDGNEQFF
abundance: .; v_gene: TRBV28; j_gene: TRBJ2-2; d_gene: .; len: 15; CDR3nt: TGTGCCACTGGGGTGGTTTTGGGGAGCACCGGGGAGCTGTTTTTT; CDR3aa: CATGVVLGSTGELFF
abundance: .; v_gene: TRBV5-1; j_gene: TRBJ2-1; d_gene: TRBD2; len: 17; CDR3nt: TGCGCCAGCAGCTTGGGGGGACTAGCGGCCTCCTACAATGAGCAGTTCTTC; CDR3aa: CASSLGGLAASYNEQFF
abundance: .; v_gene: TRBV10-3; j_gene: TRBJ2-1; d_gene: .; len: 15; CDR3nt: TGTGCCATCAGTGAGTCGATACAAAGAGGCGATGAGCAGTTCTTC; CDR3aa: CAISESIQRGDEQFF
abundance: few; v_gene: TRBV28; j_gene: TRBJ2-2; d_gene: .; len: 13; CDR3nt: TGTGCCAGCAGTTTTCAGAACACCGGGGAGCTGTTTTTT; CDR3aa: CASSFQNTGELFF
abundance: many; v_gene: TRBV6-5; j_gene: TRBJ2-4; d_gene: .; len: 12; CDR3nt: TGTGCCAGCAGTTACGAGGGCAACATTCAGTACTTC; CDR3aa: CASSYEGNIQYF
abundance: .; v_gene: TRBV7-8; j_gene: TRBJ2-2; d_gene: TRBD2; len: 17; CDR3nt: TGTGCCAGCAGCTACCCAGAGACTAGCGGGAGTGACGGGGAGCTGTTTTTT; CDR3aa: CASSYPETSGSDGELFF
abundance: .; v_gene: TRBV7-9; j_gene: TRBJ2-5; d_gene: .; len: 13; CDR3nt: TGTGCCAGCAGCTTTGGGGGGGCGGAGACCCAGTACTTC; CDR3aa: CASSFGGAETQYF
abundance: few; v_gene: TRBV27; j_gene: TRBJ2-7; d_gene: .; len: 12; CDR3nt: TGTGCCAGCAGTTTATTGGGTGACGAGCAGTACTTC; CDR3aa: CASSLLGDEQYF
abundance: .; v_gene: TRBV2; j_gene: TRBJ1-5; d_gene: .; len: 13; CDR3nt: TGTGCCAGCAGTGATTTAAGGGGTCAGCCCCAGCATTTT; CDR3aa: CASSDLRGQPQHF
abundance: .; v_gene: TRBV4-3; j_gene: TRBJ1-1; d_gene: .; len: 13; CDR3nt: TGCGCCAGCAGCCCCCTGGGGGACGGAGAAGCTTTCTTT; CDR3aa: CASSPLGDGEAFF
abundance: .; v_gene: TRBV11-2; j_gene: TRBJ1-2; d_gene: TRBD1; len: 13; CDR3nt: TGTGCCAGCAGCTCGGGACAGAGCTATGGCTACACCTTC; CDR3aa: CASSSGQSYGYTF
abundance: .; v_gene: TRBV6-1; j_gene: TRBJ2-3; d_gene: TRBD2; len: 14; CDR3nt: TGTGCCAGCAGTGACGGCGGGAGTGCAGATACGCAGTATTTT; CDR3aa: CASSDGGSADTQYF
abundance: .; v_gene: TRBV6-5; j_gene: TRBJ2-5; d_gene: .; len: 15; CDR3nt: TGTGCCAGCAGTTACTCGTATTTTCAGGGAGAGACCCAGTACTTC; CDR3aa: CASSYSYFQGETQYF
abundance: few; v_gene: TRBV4-1; j_gene: TRBJ2-7; d_gene: .; len: 15; CDR3nt: TGCGCCAGCAGCCAAGAGGCTCAGGGGTTCAACGAGCAGTACTTC; CDR3aa: CASSQEAQGFNEQYF
abundance: .; v_gene: TRBV13; j_gene: TRBJ2-2; d_gene: TRBD2; len: 16; CDR3nt: TGTGCCAGCAGCTTAGACCTAGCGGGAGGGACCGGGGAGCTGTTTTTT; CDR3aa: CASSLDLAGGTGELFF
abundance: .; v_gene: TRBV11-2; j_gene: TRBJ2-3; d_gene: TRBD1; len: 13; CDR3nt: TGTGCCAGCAGCTTGGGACAGACAGATACGCAGTATTTT; CDR3aa: CASSLGQTDTQYF
abundance: .; v_gene: TRBV9; j_gene: TRBJ2-7; d_gene: TRBD2; len: 16; CDR3nt: TGTGCCAGCAGCGCGGGGAGGGCGACAGTCCCCGACGAGCAGTACTTC; CDR3aa: CASSAGRATVPDEQYF
abundance: .; v_gene: TRBV28; j_gene: TRBJ2-7; d_gene: .; len: 11; CDR3nt: TGTGCCAGCAGTTTGAACTACGAGCAGTACTTC; CDR3aa: CASSLNYEQYF
abundance: .; v_gene: TRBV5-5; j_gene: TRBJ1-4; d_gene: .; len: 14; CDR3nt: TGTGCCAGCAACACCGGGACTGTTAATGAAAAACTGTTTTTT; CDR3aa: CASNTGTVNEKLFF
abundance: .; v_gene: TRBV6-5; j_gene: TRBJ2-6; d_gene: .; len: 15; CDR3nt: TGTGCCAGCAGTTACTCGAGTGGTGGGGCCAACGTCCTGACTTTC; CDR3aa: CASSYSSGGANVLTF
abundance: .; v_gene: TRBV7-2; j_gene: TRBJ2-2; d_gene: TRBD2; len: 16; CDR3nt: TGTGCCAGCAGCCAAGGACTAGCCCTGTCGTCCGGGGAGCTGTTTTTT; CDR3aa: CASSQGLALSSGELFF
abundance: .; v_gene: TRBV4-1; j_gene: TRBJ1-2; d_gene: .; len: 15; CDR3nt: TGCGCCAGCAGCCAAACCGAGGGTGGGGGGTATGGCTACACCTTC; CDR3aa: CASSQTEGGGYGYTF
abundance: .; v_gene: TRBV4-1; j_gene: TRBJ2-1; d_gene: TRBD2; len: 16; CDR3nt: TGCGCCAGCAGCCAGGGACTAGTCCGTTCGTCAGATGAGCAGTTCTTC; CDR3aa: CASSQGLVRSSDEQFF
abundance: .; v_gene: TRBV27; j_gene: TRBJ2-3; d_gene: TRBD2; len: 16; CDR3nt: TGTGCCAGCAGTTCCGGGACTAGCGGGAGGGTCGATACGCAGTATTTT; CDR3aa: CASSSGTSGRVDTQYF
abundance: .; v_gene: TRBV5-1; j_gene: TRBJ2-3; d_gene: .; len: 21; CDR3nt: TGCGCCAGCAGCTTGTTCCCCCAGACAGCCCTTAGGACCACCGGCGCAGATACGCAGTATTTT; CDR3aa: CASSLFPQTALRTTGADTQYF
abundance: once; v_gene: TRBV14; j_gene: TRBJ2-7; d_gene: .; len: 13; CDR3nt: TGTGCCAGCAGCCAAGCTACGGTCGGCGAGCAGTACTTC; CDR3aa: CASSQATVGEQYF
abundance: few; v_gene: TRBV2; j_gene: TRBJ2-3; d_gene: TRBD2; len: 16; CDR3nt: TGTGCCAGCACCGGCCGACTAGCGCGCGTAGGGGATACGCAGTATTTT; CDR3aa: CASTGRLARVGDTQYF
abundance: .; v_gene: TRBV28; j_gene: TRBJ2-7; d_gene: .; len: 12; CDR3nt: TGTGCCAGCACCCCCGGTGACTACGAGCAGTACTTC; CDR3aa: CASTPGDYEQYF
abundance: .; v_gene: TRBV28; j_gene: TRBJ2-7; d_gene: TRBD2; len: 21; CDR3nt: TGTGCCAGCAGTTTTCCGGCTAGCGGTCCTCTTCCAGGCCTCCTTTACTACGAGCAGTACTTC; CDR3aa: CASSFPASGPLPGLLYYEQYF
abundance: .; v_gene: TRBV29-1; j_gene: TRBJ1-1; d_gene: .; len: 12; CDR3nt: TGCAGCGTTGGTAGGATGAACACTGAAGCTTTCTTT; CDR3aa: CSVGRMNTEAFF
abundance: .; v_gene: TRBV21-1; j_gene: TRBJ2-1; d_gene: .; len: 16; CDR3nt: TGTGCCAGCAGCTACCCGGGGACTAGCGGGAGCAATGAGCAGTTCTTC; CDR3aa: CASSYPGTSGSNEQFF